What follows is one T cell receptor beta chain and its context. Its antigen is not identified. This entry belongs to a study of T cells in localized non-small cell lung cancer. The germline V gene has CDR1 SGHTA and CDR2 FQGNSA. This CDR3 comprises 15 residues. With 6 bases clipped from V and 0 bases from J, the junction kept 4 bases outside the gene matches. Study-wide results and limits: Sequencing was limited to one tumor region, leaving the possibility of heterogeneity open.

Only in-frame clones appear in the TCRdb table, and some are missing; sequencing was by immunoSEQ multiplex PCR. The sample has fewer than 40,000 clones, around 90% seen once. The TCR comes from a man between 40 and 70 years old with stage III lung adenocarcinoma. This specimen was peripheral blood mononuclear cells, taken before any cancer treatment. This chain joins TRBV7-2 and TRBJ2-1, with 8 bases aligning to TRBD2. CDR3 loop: CASRPGGSSYNEQFF. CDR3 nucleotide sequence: TGTGCCAGCAGGCCGGGGGGGAGCTCCTACAATGAGCAGTTCTTC.